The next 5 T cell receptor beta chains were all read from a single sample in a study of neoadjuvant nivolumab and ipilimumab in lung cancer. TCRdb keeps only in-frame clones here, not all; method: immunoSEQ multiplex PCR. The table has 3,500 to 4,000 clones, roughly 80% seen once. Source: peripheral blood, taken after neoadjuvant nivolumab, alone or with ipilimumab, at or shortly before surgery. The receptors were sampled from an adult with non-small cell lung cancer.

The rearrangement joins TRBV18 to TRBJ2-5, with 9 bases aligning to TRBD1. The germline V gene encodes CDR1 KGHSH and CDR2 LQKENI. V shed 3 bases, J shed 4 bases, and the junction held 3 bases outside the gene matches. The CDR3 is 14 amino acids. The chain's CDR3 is CASSPTGGRETQYF. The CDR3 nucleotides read TGTGCCAGCTCACCGACAGGGGGGAGAGAGACCCAGTACTTC.

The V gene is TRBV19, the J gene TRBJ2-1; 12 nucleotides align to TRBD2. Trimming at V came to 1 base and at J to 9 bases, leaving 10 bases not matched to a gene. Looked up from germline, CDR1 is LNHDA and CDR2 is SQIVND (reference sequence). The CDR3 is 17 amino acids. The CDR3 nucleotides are TGTGCCAGTAGTATAGGGGGGCCACTAGCGGGAGGAAGTGAGCAGTTCTTC. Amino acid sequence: CASSIGGPLAGGSEQFF.

CDR3 residues: CASSLRGDTSEKLFF. The CDR3 DNA reads as TGTGCCAGCAGCTTAAGAGGAGACACTTCTGAAAAACTGTTTTTT. J is TRBJ1-4 and V is TRBV7-2; D remains unclear. CDR3 length equals 15 residues. Trimming took off 2 bases at V and 7 bases at J, with 14 bases between the two ends. Germline CDR1 reads SGHTA; CDR2 reads FQGNSA.

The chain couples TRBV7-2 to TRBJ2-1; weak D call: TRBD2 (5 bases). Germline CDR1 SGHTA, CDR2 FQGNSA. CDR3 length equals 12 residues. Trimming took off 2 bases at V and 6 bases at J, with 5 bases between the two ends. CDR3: CASSLRGNEQFF. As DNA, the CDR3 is TGTGCCAGCAGCTTACGGGGCAATGAGCAGTTCTTC.

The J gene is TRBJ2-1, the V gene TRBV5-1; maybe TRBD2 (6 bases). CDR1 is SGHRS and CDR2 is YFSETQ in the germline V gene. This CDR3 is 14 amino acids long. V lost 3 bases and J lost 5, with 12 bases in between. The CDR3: CASSSRTKNNEQFF. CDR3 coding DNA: TGCGCCAGCAGCTCAAGGACTAAAAACAATGAGCAGTTCTTC. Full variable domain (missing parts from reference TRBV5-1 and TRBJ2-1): KAGVTQTPRYLIKTRGQQVTLSCSPISGHRSVSWYQQTPGQGLQFLFEYFSETQRNKGNFPGRFSGRQFSNSRSEMNVSTLELGDSALYLCASSSRTKNNEQFFGPGTRLTVL.